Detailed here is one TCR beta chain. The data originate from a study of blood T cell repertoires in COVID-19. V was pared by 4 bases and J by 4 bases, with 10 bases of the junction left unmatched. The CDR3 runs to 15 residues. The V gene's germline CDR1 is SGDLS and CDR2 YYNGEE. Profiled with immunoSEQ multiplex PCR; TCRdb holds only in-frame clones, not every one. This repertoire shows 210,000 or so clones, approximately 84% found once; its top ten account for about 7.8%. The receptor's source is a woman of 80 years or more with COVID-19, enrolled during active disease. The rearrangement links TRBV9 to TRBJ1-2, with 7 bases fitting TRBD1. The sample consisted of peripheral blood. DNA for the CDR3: TGTGCCAGCAGCCCCGGGACAGAGATTACCTATGGCTACACCTTC. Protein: CASSPGTEITYGYTF.